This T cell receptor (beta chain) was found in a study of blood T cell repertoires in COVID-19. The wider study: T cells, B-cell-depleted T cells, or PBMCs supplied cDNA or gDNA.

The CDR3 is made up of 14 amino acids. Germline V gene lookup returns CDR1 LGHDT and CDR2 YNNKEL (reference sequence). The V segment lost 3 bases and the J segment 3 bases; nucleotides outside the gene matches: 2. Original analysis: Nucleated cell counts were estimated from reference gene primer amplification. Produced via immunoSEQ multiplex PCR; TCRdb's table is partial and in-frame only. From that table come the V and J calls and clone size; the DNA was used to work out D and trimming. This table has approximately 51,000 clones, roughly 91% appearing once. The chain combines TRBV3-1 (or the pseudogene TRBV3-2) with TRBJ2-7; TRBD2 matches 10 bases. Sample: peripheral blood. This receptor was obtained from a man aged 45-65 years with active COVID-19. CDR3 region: CASSQLAGDYEQYF. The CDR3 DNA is TGTGCCAGCAGCCAGCTAGCGGGAGACTACGAGCAGTACTTC.